This is a list of T cell receptor beta chains from one sample in a study of T cell responses to AZD1222 COVID-19 vaccine. Profiled with immunoSEQ multiplex PCR; TCRdb holds only in-frame clones, not every one. The sample lists about 89,000 clones, 75% to 90% occurring once. Sequencing used peripheral blood, obtained 28 days after the second AZD1222 dose. Every receptor here comes from an adult who received the AZD1222 COVID-19 vaccine. CDR3s include the opening cysteine and the closing phenylalanine or tryptophan. A D gene is named only where the DNA matches it firmly.

>TRBD1|TRBV30|TRBJ2-3
CAWSKDRGLLLSSTDTQYF
TGTGCCTGGAGTAAGGACAGGGGGCTCTTATTATCTAGCACAGATACGCAGTATTTT
>TRBD2|TRBV14|TRBJ2-1
CASSQTRRPSGGVYNEQFF
TGTGCCAGCAGCCAAACACGAAGACCTAGCGGGGGGGTTTACAATGAGCAGTTCTTC
>-|TRBV5-4|TRBJ1-1
CASSLNTEAFF
TGTGCCAGCAGCCTGAACACTGAAGCTTTCTTT
>-|TRBV5-5|TRBJ1-2
CASSLLRGPYGYTF
TGTGCCAGCAGCTTGCTTCGGGGACCCTATGGCTACACCTTC
>-|TRBV7-9|TRBJ1-5
CASSQSGVQPQHF
TGTGCCAGCAGCCAATCAGGGGTTCAGCCCCAGCATTTT
>TRBD1|TRBV24-1|TRBJ1-4
CATSEPGTGDEKLFF
TGTGCCACCAGTGAGCCCGGGACAGGGGATGAAAAACTGTTTTTT
>TRBD1|TRBV5-6|TRBJ1-2
CASSPMDREYGYTF
TGTGCCAGCAGCCCCATGGACAGGGAGTATGGCTACACCTTC
>-|TRBV19|TRBJ1-5
CASSIPYSNQPQHF
TGTGCCAGTAGTATCCCTTATAGCAATCAGCCCCAGCATTTT
>-|TRBV11-3|TRBJ2-7
CASSLLEQMQQYF
TGTGCCAGCAGCTTACTGGAACAGATGCAGCAGTACTTC
>-|TRBV5-5|TRBJ2-4
CASSYRGATKNIQYF
TGTGCCAGCAGTTACCGGGGGGCTACCAAAAACATTCAGTACTTC
>TRBD1|TRBV5-6|TRBJ1-5
CASSLRGGRAGSNQPQHF
TGTGCCAGCAGCCTCAGAGGGGGCCGGGCGGGGAGCAATCAGCCCCAGCATTTT
>TRBD1|TRBV18|TRBJ1-1
CASSDTDRFTEAFF
TGTGCCAGCTCCGATACGGACAGGTTCACTGAAGCTTTCTTT
>-|TRBV15|TRBJ2-5
CATSDGSETQYF
TGTGCCACCAGCGACGGCAGTGAGACCCAGTACTTC
>-|TRBV7-9|TRBJ1-1
CASSYPRGGNTEAFF
TGTGCCAGCAGCTACCCGAGGGGGGGGAACACTGAAGCTTTCTTT
>-|TRBV7-3|TRBJ1-1
CASSLTQTNPEAFF
TGTGCCAGCAGCTTAACACAGACAAATCCTGAAGCTTTCTTT
>TRBD1|TRBV2|TRBJ2-1
CASNRDSSYNEQFF
TGTGCCAGCAACCGGGACAGTAGTTACAATGAGCAGTTCTTC
>-|TRBV11-2|TRBJ1-5
CASSLGDSQAGSRNQPQHF
TGTGCCAGCAGCCTGGGGGACTCCCAGGCGGGGTCTCGCAATCAGCCCCAGCATTTT
>-|TRBV28|TRBJ2-7
CASSEGSGVDEQYF
TGTGCCAGCAGTGAGGGGTCGGGGGTTGACGAGCAGTACTTC
>TRBD1|TRBV18|TRBJ1-2
CASSLEDRETNYGYTF
TGTGCCAGCTCACTAGAGGACAGGGAGACTAACTATGGCTACACCTTC
>-|TRBV15|TRBJ2-7
CATSINPSGQGLYEQYF
TGTGCCACCAGCATTAATCCCTCAGGGCAGGGTCTGTACGAGCAGTACTTC